This T cell receptor (beta chain) was recorded in a study of shared clonotypes between healthy human individuals. With regard to this clone: Antigen unknown.

The CDR3 sequence is 15 residues long. CDR1 is SEHNR and CDR2 is FQNEAQ in the germline V gene (reference sequence). V dropped 5 bases and J dropped 3 bases, with 14 bases sitting between them. As defined, naive CD8 cells were CD45RO-negative and positively selected for CCR7, with terminally differentiated effector memory CD45RA+ cells excluded. None of the donors, who were healthy HIV-negative adults, had recently had acute infections or vaccinations. Here immunoSEQ multiplex PCR was the method, and the copy in TCRdb shows in-frame clones only, minus some. The profile shows about 2.1 million clones, about 92% of them singletons. Broader study findings: Among several donors, roughly 5% of naive CD4 clonotypes were found in common. Clonotypes which were not shared had lower generation probabilities than clonotypes that all four donors shared.

The sample comprised naive CD8+ T cells from PBMCs. The V call is TRBV7-9, the J call TRBJ1-5, with D perhaps matching TRBD1 (5 bases). This clonotype was sampled from a man younger than 30 in good health. Some clones in this sample may be carry-over from other donors' samples. The CDR3 loop is CASSPTGGSNQPQHF. The CDR3 bases are TGTGCCAGCAGCCCGACTGGGGGGTCCAATCAGCCCCAGCATTTT.